What follows are 9 T cell receptor beta chains derived from one specimen sequenced in a study of cytomegalovirus exposure and HLA in healthy donors. Primers included in the PCR were 60 Vbeta and 13 Jbeta primers. Here immunoSEQ multiplex PCR was the method, and the copy in TCRdb shows in-frame clones only, minus some. Of under 150,000 clones in the sample, more than 75% were seen once. Sample: PBMCs. Receptors were obtained from a woman in her twenties or thirties in good health and CMV-seronegative.

In its sample, this clone was seen a few times. The chain has TRBV2 and TRBJ1-2, with D perhaps TRBD1 (5 bases). The ends were cut back, 5 bases at V and 0 bases at J, with 10 bases in the middle. Per germline, CDR1 SNHLY and CDR2 FYNNEI. This CDR3 comprises 14 residues. The CDR3 sequence is CASSSQGTNYGYTF. The CDR3 bases are TGTGCCAGCAGTTCCCAGGGAACTAACTATGGCTACACCTTC.

The sample holds one count of this clone. This sequence joins TRBV19 and TRBJ1-5, with 8 bases aligning to TRBD1. Germline assignment: CDR1 LNHDA and CDR2 SQIVND (reference sequence). The CDR3 totals 14 residues. Unmatched junction bases numbered 11, after V lost 11 bases and J lost 5 bases. The CDR3 nucleotides are TGTGCCTCCCGGACAGGGTCGGTTTATCAGCCCCAGCATTTT. Its protein product is CASRTGSVYQPQHF.

V gene TRBV6-1 combines with J gene TRBJ1-2; no firm D call. CDR1 is MNHNS, CDR2 SASEGT, per germline. CDR3 length equals 15 residues. V lost 0 bases and J 0 bases, leaving 8 bases between the germline ends. The CDR3 sequence: CASSEAVLANYGYTF. The CDR3 coding sequence is TGTGCCAGCAGTGAAGCTGTGTTAGCTAACTATGGCTACACCTTC.

CDR3 in amino acids: CASSQALAGRNEQFF. The CDR3 DNA follows: TGCGCCAGCAGCCAAGCCCTAGCGGGAAGGAATGAGCAGTTCTTC. The chain employs TRBV4-3 and TRBJ2-1; TRBD2 matches 9 bases. Per germline, CDR1 LGHNA and CDR2 YSLEER. With V trimmed by 1 base and J by 7 bases, 5 bases remained unmatched. The CDR3 sequence is 15 residues long.

The rearrangement links TRBV19 to TRBJ1-3; D gene ambiguous. CDR3 length: 12 residues. V lost 3 bases and J lost 4, with 4 bases in between. Germline values: CDR1 LNHDA, CDR2 SQIVND (reference sequence). This CDR3 is CASSIRGNTIYF. The CDR3 bases are TGTGCCAGTAGTATCCGGGGAAACACCATATATTTT.

This clone was seen a handful of times. The genes are TRBV7-3 and TRBJ1-2, with 7 bases fitting TRBD1. Germline loops: CDR1 SGHTA, CDR2 FQGTGA. The trim removed 4 bases at V and 8 bases at J, leaving 7 bases unmatched. This CDR3 spans 13 amino acids. The CDR3 nucleotides read TGTGCCAGCAGCTCGGGACAGATGACAGGCTACACCTTC. This translates into CASSSGQMTGYTF.

This clone was seen a single time. The V gene is TRBV25-1, the J gene TRBJ2-7; no definite D call. V was clipped by 2 bases and J by 2 bases, with 4 bases between them. The CDR3 is 12 residues long. Per germline, CDR1 MGHDK and CDR2 SYGVNS. CDR3 loop: CASSEATYEQYF. In DNA, the CDR3 is TGTGCCAGCAGTGAAGCGACCTACGAGCAGTACTTC.

CDR3 residues: CASSYWRRTNSPLHF. In nucleotides, the CDR3 is TGTGCCAGCAGTTACTGGCGGAGGACTAATTCACCCCTCCACTTT. This chain uses TRBV6-5 with TRBJ1-6, with D uncertain. The V and J ends lost 1 base and 6 bases respectively, with 10 bases between them. The CDR3 is 15 residues long. Germline V gene data show CDR1 as MNHEY and CDR2 as SVGAGI.

The rearrangement uses TRBV28 and TRBJ2-7, with 7 bases identical to TRBD2. Germline CDR1 reads MDHEN; CDR2 reads SYDVKM. This CDR3 region has 16 residues. The ends lost 3 bases at V and 0 bases at J; junction bases unmatched: 8. DNA of the CDR3: TGTGCCAGCAGTTTGCCGGCGGGAGCAAGCTCCTACGAGCAGTACTTC. The encoded protein is CASSLPAGASSYEQYF. The full variable domain, in which reference TRBV28 and TRBJ2-7 provide the parts outside the CDR3, is DVKVTQSSRYLVKRTGEKVFLECVQDMDHENMFWYRQDPGLGLRLIYFSYDVKMKEKGDIPEGYSVSREKKERFSLILESASTNQTSMYLCASSLPAGASSYEQYFGPGTRLTVT.